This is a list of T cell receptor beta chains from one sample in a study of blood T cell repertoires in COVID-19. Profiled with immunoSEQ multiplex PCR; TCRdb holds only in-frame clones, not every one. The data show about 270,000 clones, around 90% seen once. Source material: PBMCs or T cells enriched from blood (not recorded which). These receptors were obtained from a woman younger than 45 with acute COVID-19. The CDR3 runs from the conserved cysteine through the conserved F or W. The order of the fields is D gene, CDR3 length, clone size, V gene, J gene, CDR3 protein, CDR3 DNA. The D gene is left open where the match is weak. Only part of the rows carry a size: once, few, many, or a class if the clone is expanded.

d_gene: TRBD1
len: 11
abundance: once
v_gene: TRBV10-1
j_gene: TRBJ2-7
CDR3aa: CASSQGAEQYF
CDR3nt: TGCGCCAGCAGCCAGGGGGCCGAGCAGTACTTC

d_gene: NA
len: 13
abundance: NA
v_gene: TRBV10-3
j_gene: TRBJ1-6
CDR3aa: CAGASSYNSPLHF
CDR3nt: TGTGCAGGGGCTAGCTCCTATAATTCACCCCTCCACTTT

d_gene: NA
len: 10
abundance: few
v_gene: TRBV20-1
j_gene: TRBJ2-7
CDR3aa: CSAQGYEQYF
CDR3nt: TGCAGTGCCCAGGGGTACGAGCAGTACTTC

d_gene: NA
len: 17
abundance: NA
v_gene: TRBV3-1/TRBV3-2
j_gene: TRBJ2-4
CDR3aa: CASSQAAAGLAKNIQYF
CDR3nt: TGTGCCAGCAGCCAAGCGGCCGCGGGGCTAGCCAAAAACATTCAGTACTTC

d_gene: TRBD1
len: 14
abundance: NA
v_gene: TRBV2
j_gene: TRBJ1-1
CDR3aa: CASSRDRGFTEAFF
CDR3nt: TGTGCCAGCAGTCGGGACAGGGGGTTCACTGAAGCTTTCTTT

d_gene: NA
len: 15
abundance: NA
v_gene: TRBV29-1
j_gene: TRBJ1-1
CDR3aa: CSVDKGHRRNTEAFF
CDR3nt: TGCAGCGTTGATAAGGGACACCGACGGAACACTGAAGCTTTCTTT

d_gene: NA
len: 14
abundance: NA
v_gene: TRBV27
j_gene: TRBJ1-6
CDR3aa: CASRRGYGNSPLHF
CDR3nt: TGTGCCAGCCGTCGGGGGTATGGTAATTCACCCCTCCACTTT

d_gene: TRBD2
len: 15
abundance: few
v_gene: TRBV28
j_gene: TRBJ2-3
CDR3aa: CASSLPGRAEDTQYF
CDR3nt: TGTGCCAGCAGTTTGCCCGGGAGGGCCGAAGATACGCAGTATTTT

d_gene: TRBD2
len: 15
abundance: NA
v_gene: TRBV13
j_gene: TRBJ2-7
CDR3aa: CASSGRSGGPYEQYF
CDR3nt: TGTGCCAGCAGCGGGAGGAGCGGGGGCCCTTACGAGCAGTACTTC

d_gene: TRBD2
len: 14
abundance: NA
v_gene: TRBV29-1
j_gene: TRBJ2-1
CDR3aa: CSVEGLAGKSEQFF
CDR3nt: TGCAGCGTTGAAGGACTAGCGGGAAAGAGCGAGCAGTTCTTC

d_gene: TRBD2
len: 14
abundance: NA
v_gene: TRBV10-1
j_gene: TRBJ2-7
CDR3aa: CASSGLAGGPPQYF
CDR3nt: TGCGCCAGCAGTGGCTTAGCGGGAGGGCCCCCGCAGTACTTC

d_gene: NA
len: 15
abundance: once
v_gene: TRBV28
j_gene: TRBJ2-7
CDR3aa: CASSLEAGLPYEQYF
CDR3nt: TGTGCCAGCAGTTTAGAGGCGGGGCTCCCCTACGAGCAGTACTTC

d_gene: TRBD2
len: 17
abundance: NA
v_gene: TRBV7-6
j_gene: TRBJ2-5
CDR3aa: CASSLMSAGGPQETQYF
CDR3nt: TGTGCCAGCAGCTTAATGTCGGCGGGAGGCCCCCAAGAGACCCAGTACTTC

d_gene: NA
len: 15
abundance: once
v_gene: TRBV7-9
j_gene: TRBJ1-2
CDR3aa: CASRPTGSYNYGYTF
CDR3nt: TGTGCCAGCAGGCCGACCGGGTCCTATAACTATGGCTACACCTTC

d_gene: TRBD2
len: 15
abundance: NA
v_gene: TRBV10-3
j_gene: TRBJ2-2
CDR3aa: CAISAGLAPTGELFF
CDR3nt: TGTGCCATCAGTGCGGGACTAGCGCCCACCGGGGAGCTGTTTTTT

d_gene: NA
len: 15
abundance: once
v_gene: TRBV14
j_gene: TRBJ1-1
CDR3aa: CASSLSRGMFTEAFF
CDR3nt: TGTGCCAGCAGCCTCTCCAGGGGCATGTTTACTGAAGCTTTCTTT

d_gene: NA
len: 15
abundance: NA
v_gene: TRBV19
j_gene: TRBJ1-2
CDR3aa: CASSVTGTLIYGYTF
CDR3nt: TGTGCCAGTAGCGTAACCGGGACACTCATCTATGGCTACACCTTC

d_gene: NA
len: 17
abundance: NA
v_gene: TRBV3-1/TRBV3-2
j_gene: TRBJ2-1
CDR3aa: CASSPGGIGSSYNEQFF
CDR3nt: TGTGCCAGCAGCCCAGGAGGGATCGGGAGCTCCTACAATGAGCAGTTCTTC

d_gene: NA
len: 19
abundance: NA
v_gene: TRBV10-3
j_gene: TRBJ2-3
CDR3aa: CAISDMVFGYSPDTDTQYF
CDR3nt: TGTGCCATCAGTGATATGGTGTTCGGTTACTCCCCTGATACAGATACGCAGTATTTT

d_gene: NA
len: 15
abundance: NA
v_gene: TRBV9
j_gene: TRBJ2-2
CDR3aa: CASSAGLLNTGELFF
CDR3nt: TGTGCCAGCAGCGCGGGACTTCTTAACACCGGGGAGCTGTTTTTT

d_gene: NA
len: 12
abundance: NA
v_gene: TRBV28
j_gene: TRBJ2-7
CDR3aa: CASRRGLYEQYF
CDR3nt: TGTGCCAGCAGAAGGGGACTGTACGAGCAGTACTTC

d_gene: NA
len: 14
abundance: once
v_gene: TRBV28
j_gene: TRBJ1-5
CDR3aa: CASSLQGPGQPQHF
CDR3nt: TGTGCCAGCAGTTTACAGGGTCCGGGTCAGCCCCAGCATTTT

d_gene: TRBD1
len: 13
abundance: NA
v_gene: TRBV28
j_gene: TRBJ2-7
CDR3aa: CASSLDRGYEQYF
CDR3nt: TGTGCCAGCAGCCTGGACAGGGGCTACGAGCAGTACTTC

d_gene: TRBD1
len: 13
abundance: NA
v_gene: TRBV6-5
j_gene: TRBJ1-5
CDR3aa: CASEGTGSQPQHF
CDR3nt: TGTGCCAGCGAGGGGACAGGGAGTCAGCCCCAGCATTTT

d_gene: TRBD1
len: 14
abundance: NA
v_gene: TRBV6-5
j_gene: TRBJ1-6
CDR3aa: CASSPGTGISPLHF
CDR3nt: TGTGCCAGCAGTCCCGGGACAGGGATTTCACCCCTCCACTTT

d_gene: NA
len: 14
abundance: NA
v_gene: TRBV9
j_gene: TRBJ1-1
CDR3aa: CASSAGGGFTEAFF
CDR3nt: TGTGCCAGCAGCGCCGGTGGGGGGTTCACTGAAGCTTTCTTT

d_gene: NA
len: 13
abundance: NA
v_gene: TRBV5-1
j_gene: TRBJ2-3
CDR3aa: CASSLAGSDTQYF
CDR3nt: TGCGCCAGCAGCTTGGCAGGATCAGATACGCAGTATTTT

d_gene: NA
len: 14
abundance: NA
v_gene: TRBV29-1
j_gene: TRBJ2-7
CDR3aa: CSVEEPGVGYEQYF
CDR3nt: TGCAGCGTTGAAGAGCCCGGGGTGGGCTACGAGCAGTACTTC

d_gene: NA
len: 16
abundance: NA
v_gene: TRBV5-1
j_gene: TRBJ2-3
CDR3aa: CASSFGVVAGPDTQYF
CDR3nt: TGCGCCAGCAGCTTTGGTGTTGTGGCAGGGCCAGATACGCAGTATTTT

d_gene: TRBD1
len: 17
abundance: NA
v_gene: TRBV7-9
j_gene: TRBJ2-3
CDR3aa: CASSTRTGGPSTDTQYF
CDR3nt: TGTGCCAGCAGCACCCGGACAGGCGGCCCTAGCACAGATACGCAGTATTTT

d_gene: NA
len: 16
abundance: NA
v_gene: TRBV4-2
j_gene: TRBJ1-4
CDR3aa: CASSQDRQGLNEKLFF
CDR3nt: TGTGCCAGCAGCCAAGATAGGCAGGGTCTTAATGAAAAACTGTTTTTT

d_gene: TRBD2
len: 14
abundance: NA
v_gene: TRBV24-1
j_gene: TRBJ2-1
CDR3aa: CATSATSGNGEQFF
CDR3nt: TGTGCCACCAGTGCGACTAGCGGGAATGGTGAGCAGTTCTTC

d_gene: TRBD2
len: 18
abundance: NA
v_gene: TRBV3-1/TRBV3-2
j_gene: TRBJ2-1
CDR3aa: CASSQDWGGESSYNEQFF
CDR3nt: TGTGCCAGCAGCCAAGACTGGGGGGGAGAAAGCTCCTACAATGAGCAGTTCTTC

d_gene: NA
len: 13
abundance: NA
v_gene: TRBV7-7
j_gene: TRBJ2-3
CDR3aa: CASSTIDTDTQYF
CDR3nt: TGTGCCAGCAGCACTATCGATACAGATACGCAGTATTTT

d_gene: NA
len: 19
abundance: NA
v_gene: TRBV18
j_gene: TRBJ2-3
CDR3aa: CASSYPSPKPDFSTDTQYF
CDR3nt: TGTGCCAGCTCGTACCCATCGCCTAAACCTGACTTTAGCACAGATACGCAGTATTTT

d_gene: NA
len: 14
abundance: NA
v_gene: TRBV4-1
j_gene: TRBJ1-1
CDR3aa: CASSQGAGDWGAFF
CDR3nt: TGCGCCAGCAGCCAAGGGGCAGGGGATTGGGGAGCTTTCTTT

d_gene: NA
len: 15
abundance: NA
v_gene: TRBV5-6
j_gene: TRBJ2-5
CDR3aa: CASSFPGAVQETQYF
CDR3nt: TGTGCCAGCAGCTTCCCAGGAGCGGTACAAGAGACCCAGTACTTC

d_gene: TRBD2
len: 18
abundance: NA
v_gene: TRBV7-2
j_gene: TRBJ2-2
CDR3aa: CASSLVATSGSYTGELFF
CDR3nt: TGTGCCAGCAGCTTAGTTGCGACTAGCGGGAGCTACACCGGGGAGCTGTTTTTT

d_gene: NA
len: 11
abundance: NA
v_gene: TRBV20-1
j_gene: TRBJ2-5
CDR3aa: CSALPGETQYF
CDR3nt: TGCAGTGCTCTCCCAGGGGAGACCCAGTACTTC

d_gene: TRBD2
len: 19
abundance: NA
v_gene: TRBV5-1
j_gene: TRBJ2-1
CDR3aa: CASSLLPPGLAGGNNEQFF
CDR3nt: TGCGCCAGCAGCTTGTTACCACCGGGACTAGCGGGAGGGAACAATGAGCAGTTCTTC

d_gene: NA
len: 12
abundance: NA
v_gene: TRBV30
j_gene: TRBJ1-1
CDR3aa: CAWSEPQGGAFF
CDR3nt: TGTGCCTGGAGTGAACCACAGGGTGGGGCTTTCTTT

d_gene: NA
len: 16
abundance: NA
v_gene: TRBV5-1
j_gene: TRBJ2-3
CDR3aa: CASSSAPLGTTDTQYF
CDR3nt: TGCGCCAGCAGCTCAGCGCCCTTAGGCACCACAGATACGCAGTATTTT

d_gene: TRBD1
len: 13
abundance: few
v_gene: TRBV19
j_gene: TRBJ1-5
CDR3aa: CASSTSWTGRQHF
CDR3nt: TGTGCCAGTAGTACCTCCTGGACAGGCCGTCAGCATTTT

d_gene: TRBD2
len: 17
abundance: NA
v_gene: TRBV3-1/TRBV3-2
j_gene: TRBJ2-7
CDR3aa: CASSQVLMGTNSYEQYF
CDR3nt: TGTGCCAGCAGCCAAGTTCTTATGGGGACTAACTCCTACGAGCAGTACTTC

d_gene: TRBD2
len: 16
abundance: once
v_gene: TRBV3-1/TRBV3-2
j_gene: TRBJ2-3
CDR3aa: CASSPGGAGGTDTQYF
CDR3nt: TGTGCCAGCAGCCCAGGCGGGGCGGGAGGAACAGATACGCAGTATTTT

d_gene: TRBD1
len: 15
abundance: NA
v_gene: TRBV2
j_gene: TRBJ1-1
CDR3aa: CASTPGTGRGTEAFF
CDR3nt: TGTGCCAGCACACCCGGGACAGGGAGAGGCACTGAAGCTTTCTTT

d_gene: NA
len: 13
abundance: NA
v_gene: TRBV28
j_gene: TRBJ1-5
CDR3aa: CASRRDSNQPQHF
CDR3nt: TGTGCCAGCAGGAGGGATAGCAATCAGCCCCAGCATTTT

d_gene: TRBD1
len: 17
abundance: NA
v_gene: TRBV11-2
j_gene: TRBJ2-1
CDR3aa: CASSSIRDRGLHMTQFF
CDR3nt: TGTGCCAGCAGCTCAATCCGGGACAGGGGGCTTCACATGACCCAGTTCTTC

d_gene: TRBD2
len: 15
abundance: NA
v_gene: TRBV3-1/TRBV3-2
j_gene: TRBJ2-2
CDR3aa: CASSRGTSGRGELFF
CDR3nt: TGTGCCAGCAGCCGGGGGACTAGCGGGAGAGGGGAGCTGTTTTTT

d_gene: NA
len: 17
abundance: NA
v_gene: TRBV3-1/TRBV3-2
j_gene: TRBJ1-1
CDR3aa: CASSQAQGRLKNTEAFF
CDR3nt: TGTGCCAGCAGCCAAGCCCAGGGGAGACTTAAGAACACTGAAGCTTTCTTT

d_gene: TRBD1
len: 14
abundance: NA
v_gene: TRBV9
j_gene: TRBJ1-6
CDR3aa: CASSVADRNSPLHF
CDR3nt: TGTGCCAGCAGCGTAGCGGACAGGAATTCACCCCTCCACTTT

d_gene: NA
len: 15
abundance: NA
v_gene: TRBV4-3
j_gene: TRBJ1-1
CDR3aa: CASTFLRDTYTEAFF
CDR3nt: TGCGCCAGCACCTTTCTTCGGGACACCTACACTGAAGCTTTCTTT